This entry lists 19 T cell receptor beta chains sequenced from one sample in a study of shared T cell receptors in the human thymus. This table comes from immunoSEQ multiplex PCR, and its TCRdb copy is limited to in-frame clones, with some not included. The table includes hundreds of thousands of clones, 85% to 95% detected once. The sample taken for sequencing was thymocytes. Every receptor here comes from a human donor.

As DNA, the CDR3 is TGTGCCAGCAGCTTAAGGCGAGCGGGAGGGGAAGATACGCAGTATTTT. This gives the protein CASSLRRAGGEDTQYF. The chain uses TRBV11-1 and TRBJ2-3; 10 nucleotides line up with TRBD2. The CDR3 sequence is 16 residues long. Per germline, CDR1 SGHAT and CDR2 FQDESV (reference sequence). Trimming at V came to 2 bases and at J to 5 bases, leaving 7 bases not matched to a gene.

The chain couples TRBV6-5 to TRBJ2-7, with D possibly matching TRBD2 (6 bases). V lost 0 bases and J lost 3, with 15 bases in between. There are 16 residues in the CDR3. Germline CDR1 MNHEY, CDR2 SVGAGI. The DNA of the CDR3 is TGTGCCAGCAGTTACTCTTTCGGGAGCGTGATCTACGAGCAGTACTTC. Its protein is CASSYSFGSVIYEQYF.

The chain employs TRBV2 and TRBJ2-2; D perhaps matches TRBD2 (6 bases). The germline V gene has CDR1 SNHLY and CDR2 FYNNEI. V shed 0 bases and J shed 3 bases, with 14 bases lying between them. The CDR3 is 17 residues long. The CDR3 loop reads CASSEAQEGPYTGELFF. The DNA for the CDR3 is TGTGCCAGCAGTGAAGCGCAGGAGGGGCCTTACACCGGGGAGCTGTTTTTT.

The V call is TRBV9, the J call TRBJ1-2; D remains unclear. The V gene lost 0 bases and the J gene lost 4 bases, with 4 bases spanning the gap. The CDR3 extends over 12 amino acids. Germline V gene sequence: CDR1 SGDLS, CDR2 YYNGEE. CDR3 sequence (DNA): TGTGCCAGCAGCGTAGAACCCTATGGCTACACCTTC. It is translated as CASSVEPYGYTF.

This chain connects TRBV30 to TRBJ1-5; D might be TRBD1 (5 bases). Looked up from germline, CDR1 is GTSNPN and CDR2 is SVGIG (reference sequence). Trimming stripped 2 bases from V and 1 base from J, with 12 bases between. The CDR3 is 15 residues long. CDR3 amino acids: CAWSISGPSNQPQHF. The CDR3 DNA reads TGTGCCTGGAGTATCTCGGGACCCAGCAATCAGCCCCAGCATTTT. The variable domain in full, with the rest retrieved from reference TRBV30 and TRBJ1-5, is SQTIHQWPATLVQPVGSPLSLECTVEGTSNPNLYWYRQAAGRGLQLLFYSVGIGQISSEVPQNLSASRPQDRQFILSSKKLLLSDSGFYLCAWSISGPSNQPQHFGDGTRLSIL.

The V and J genes are TRBV6-6 and TRBJ2-3, with TRBD2 identical over 8 bases. Germline CDR1 reads MNHNY; CDR2 reads SVGAGI (reference sequence). V gave up 3 bases and J gave up 0 bases; unmatched junction bases: 5. This CDR3 comprises 16 residues. This CDR3 reads CASSYRASGSTDTQYF. For the CDR3, the DNA is TGTGCCAGCAGTTATCGGGCTAGCGGGAGCACAGATACGCAGTATTTT.

The chain uses TRBV6-6 and TRBJ2-7; TRBD1 aligns across 7 bases. J was trimmed by 6 bases and V by 5 bases; bases with no gene match: 4. The length of the CDR3 is 12 residues. The V gene's germline CDR1 is MNHNY and CDR2 SVGAGI (reference sequence). The CDR3 region has the DNA TGTGCCAGCAGTACAGGGGATCGCGAGCAGTACTTC. Protein product: CASSTGDREQYF.

The V and J genes are TRBV5-6 and TRBJ2-5; 11 nucleotides match TRBD2. V trimming: 5 bases; J trimming: 4 bases; junction bases outside the gene matches: 16. CDR3 length: 18 amino acids. The germline V gene encodes CDR1 SGHDT and CDR2 YYEEEE. CDR3 in amino acids: CASRPTPLAGGPRETQYF. The CDR3, as DNA: TGTGCCAGCAGACCCACTCCATTAGCGGGAGGGCCAAGAGAGACCCAGTACTTC.

V and J are TRBV12-5 and TRBJ1-3, with D maybe TRBD1 (6 bases). The CDR3 has 14 amino acids. V lost 5 bases, J lost 4 bases, and 12 bases lay in between. Per germline, CDR1 LGHNT and CDR2 FRNRAP. CDR3 region: CASGLQGSGNTIYF. The CDR3 DNA reads TGTGCTAGTGGTCTACAGGGTTCCGGAAACACCATATATTTT.

This chain links TRBV10-2 with TRBJ2-1; D might be TRBD2 (6 bases). Trimming shortened V by 6 bases and J by 6 bases, and 12 bases separated the two germline ends. The CDR3 is 13 amino acids. CDR1 and CDR2 (germline): WSHSY, SAAADI. The CDR3: CASRGGIINEQFF. The CDR3 nucleotides read TGCGCCAGCAGGGGGGGAATTATCAATGAGCAGTTCTTC.

Concerning this clone: At one of its ends the junction is not consistent with the germline gene, which may arise from a read error. The chain employs TRBV9 and TRBJ2-7; 13 bases match TRBD2. CDR1 and CDR2 from the germline V gene are SGDLS and YYNGEE. This CDR3 has 13 residues. The CDR3 bases are TGTGCCAGCAGCGTCGGCGGACTAGCGGGAGTAACGTTC. It is translated as CASSVGGLAGVTF.

The genes are TRBV19 and TRBJ2-3, with 14 positions matching TRBD2. Looked up from germline, CDR1 is LNHDA and CDR2 is SQIVND (reference sequence). V gave up 9 bases and J gave up 5 bases; unmatched junction bases: 13. The CDR3 has 17 amino acids. CDR3 protein: CARRTSGRIKAQDTQYF. The DNA for the CDR3 is TGTGCCAGAAGGACTAGCGGGAGGATAAAGGCACAAGATACGCAGTATTTT.

This chain joins TRBV9 and TRBJ2-2, with unresolved D. The CDR3 runs 15 residues. Germline CDR1 and CDR2: SGDLS and YYNGEE. Trimming shortened V by 6 bases and J by 0 bases, and 12 bases separated the two germline ends. CDR3 sequence reads: CASTLTFANTGELFF. In DNA, the CDR3 is TGTGCCAGCACGCTCACTTTCGCGAACACCGGGGAGCTGTTTTTT.

The chain is built from TRBV5-4 and TRBJ1-2, with D possibly being TRBD1 (5 bases). Trimming stripped 4 bases from V and 4 bases from J, with 11 bases between. The germline gives CDR1 SGHNT, CDR2 YYREEE (reference sequence). The CDR3 totals 13 residues. CDR3 sequence (DNA): TGTGCCAGCAGCCTCGGACACTTCTATGGCTACACCTTC. Translation: CASSLGHFYGYTF.

The chain joins TRBV6-7 to TRBJ1-1; no reliable D call. TRBV6-7 is reported as an ORF; its role is uncertain. Trimming shortened V by 1 base and J by 5 bases, and 14 bases separated the two germline ends. The CDR3 has 15 residues. The CDR3 bases are TGTGCCAGCAGTTACTATCACGGGGAGACGACTGAAGCTTTCTTT. Protein sequence: CASSYYHGETTEAFF.

The chain employs TRBV4-3 and TRBJ2-1; a weak D match, TRBD2 (5 bases). The CDR3 covers 15 residues. Germline V gives CDR1 LGHNA, CDR2 YSLEER. V was shortened by 0 bases and J by 2 bases, with 8 bases between the two germline ends. CDR3 nucleotide sequence: TGCGCCAGCAGCCAAGATCTAGCAACCTACAATGAGCAGTTCTTC. Protein: CASSQDLATYNEQFF.

The chain carries TRBV5-8 and TRBJ2-1; D not certain. Germline V CDR1 and CDR2: SGHTS, YDEGEE. CDR3 length: 15 amino acids. Trimming left V 1 base short and J 5 bases short, with 13 bases between. The CDR3 coding sequence is TGTGCCAGCAGCTTGTGGGCTAGGCCTAACAATGAGCAGTTCTTC. It is translated as CASSLWARPNNEQFF.

The genes are TRBV15 and TRBJ2-5; no clear D gene. Germline V gene data show CDR1 as LNHNV and CDR2 as YYDKDF (reference sequence). CDR3 length: 14 amino acids. The V and J ends lost 9 bases and 3 bases respectively, with 17 bases between them. The CDR3 reads CATRNPLDEETQYF. The DNA for the CDR3 is TGTGCCACGAGAAACCCTCTGGACGAAGAGACCCAGTACTTC.

DNA for the CDR3: TGTGCCAGCAGTGAAGCACTCGGGAGCGCAGATACGCAGTATTTT. It is translated as CASSEALGSADTQYF. This chain connects TRBV2 to TRBJ2-3; D possibly corresponds to TRBD2 (6 bases). Between the trimmed V and J ends, which lost 0 bases and 4 bases, there was a span of 11 bases. The CDR3 extends over 15 amino acids. The V gene's germline CDR1 is SNHLY and CDR2 FYNNEI.